The 25 T cell receptor beta chains below were found in one sample sequenced in a study of blood T cell repertoires in COVID-19. TCRdb's copy holds only in-frame clones and misses some; the assay was immunoSEQ multiplex PCR. Among some 120,000 clones listed, roughly nine tenths were seen once. Material for sequencing was peripheral blood. The source is a man in his fifties with active COVID-19.

The chain joins TRBV5-4 to TRBJ2-3; 10 positions agree with TRBD2. This CDR3 region has 16 residues. V lost 1 base, J lost 2 bases, and 4 bases stayed unmatched. Germline V gene data show CDR1 as SGHNT and CDR2 as YYREEE (reference sequence). The CDR3 is CASSLFTSGATDTQYF. As DNA, the CDR3 is TGTGCCAGCAGCTTGTTCACTAGCGGGGCCACAGATACGCAGTATTTT. The complete variable domain, with remaining parts taken from reference TRBV5-4 and TRBJ2-3, reads ETGVTQSPTHLIKTRGQQVTLRCSSQSGHNTVSWYQQALGQGPQFIFQYYREEENGRGNFPPRFSGLQFPNYSSELNVNALELDDSALYLCASSLFTSGATDTQYFGPGTRLTVL.

This clone came up once. The V gene is TRBV3-1 (or the pseudogene TRBV3-2), the J gene TRBJ2-5; TRBD2 aligns across 14 bases. Germline CDR1 is LGHDT and CDR2 is YNNKEL (reference sequence). This CDR3 contains 16 residues. Losses at the gene ends were 3 bases for V and 2 bases for J; bases not matched to a gene: 2. The CDR3 reads CASSHGTSGGQETQYF. CDR3 sequence (DNA): TGTGCCAGCAGCCACGGGACTAGCGGGGGACAAGAGACCCAGTACTTC.

The CDR3 loop reads CANTRTSVITDTQYF. CDR3 in DNA: TGTGCTAACACCCGGACTAGCGTTATCACAGATACGCAGTATTTT. The chain links TRBV2 to TRBJ2-3; 9 nucleotides line up with TRBD2. This CDR3 is 15 amino acids long. From germline, CDR1 is SNHLY and CDR2 FYNNEI.

The chain couples TRBV30 to TRBJ2-1; a possible D gene is TRBD2 (6 bases). Looked up from germline, CDR1 is GTSNPN and CDR2 is SVGIG (reference sequence). Trimming removed 4 bases from V and 9 bases from J, with 25 bases in between. This CDR3 spans 16 amino acids. This CDR3 reads CAWTVSGSPAIGEQFF. The CDR3, as DNA: TGTGCCTGGACCGTATCCGGGAGCCCCGCAATCGGTGAGCAGTTCTTC.

The CDR3 is CASSPRDRKGLRCSYEQYV. In nucleotides, the CDR3 is TGTGCCAGCAGCCCGCGAGACAGAAAAGGGCTCCGCTGCTCCTACGAGCAGTACGTC. The chain employs TRBV7-7 and TRBJ2-7; D possibly corresponds to TRBD1 (5 bases). Trimming took off 5 bases at V and 0 bases at J, with 26 bases between the two ends. The CDR3 totals 19 residues. The germline gives CDR1 SSHAT, CDR2 FNYEAQ (reference sequence).

The chain is built from TRBV5-1 and TRBJ2-7; D call uncertain. In germline, CDR1 is SGHRS, CDR2 YFSETQ. V shed 4 bases and J shed 0 bases, with 14 bases lying between them. CDR3 length equals 15 residues. Here the CDR3 reads CASSGLGGTSYEQYF. DNA for the CDR3: TGCGCCAGCAGCGGCCTAGGTGGAACCTCCTACGAGCAGTACTTC.

This clone showed up just once. The V and J genes are TRBV5-8 and TRBJ1-1; D gene unclear. This CDR3 has 14 residues. Per the germline V gene, CDR1 is SGHTS and CDR2 is YDEGEE. Trimming removed 0 bases at V and 4 bases at J, with 10 bases between. CDR3 bases: TGTGCCAGCAGCTTGGAGCTTTTTGGCACTGAAGCTTTCTTT. It translates to CASSLELFGTEAFF.

For this clone: Its ends do not fully match the called genes, so a read error is possible. The chain employs TRBV4-2 and TRBJ2-3, with D perhaps TRBD2 (6 bases). This CDR3 has 16 amino acids. From germline, CDR1 is LGHNA and CDR2 YNFKEQ. As DNA, the CDR3 is TGTGCCAGCAGACAAGAGATCGCGGGACGTGGTGATACGCAGTATTTT. It is translated as CASRQEIAGRGDTQYF.

The rearrangement joins TRBV27 to TRBJ2-1; the match to TRBD2 covers 8 bases. This CDR3 comprises 18 residues. Germline V gene lookup returns CDR1 MNHEY and CDR2 SMNVEV (reference sequence). J was trimmed by 1 base and V by 1 base; bases with no gene match: 9. In DNA, the CDR3 is TGTGCCAGCAGTTTATTCTCCAACGGGAGGGCTTCCTACAATGAGCAGTTCTTC. It is translated as CASSLFSNGRASYNEQFF.

The CDR3 sequence is CASSERGGTDTQYF. The CDR3 nucleotides read TGTGCCAGCAGTGAAAGAGGAGGCACAGATACGCAGTATTTT. V usage is TRBV6-1 and J usage is TRBJ2-3; no clear D gene. Germline CDR1 reads MNHNS; CDR2 reads SASEGT. The V gene lost 2 bases and the J gene lost 1 base, with 7 bases spanning the gap. This CDR3 has 14 amino acids.

The chain joins TRBV27 to TRBJ2-7, with 11 bases fitting TRBD2. Trimming took 6 bases from V and 5 from J; bases not matched to a gene: 9. The length of the CDR3 is 15 residues. Per germline, CDR1 MNHEY and CDR2 SMNVEV (reference sequence). The CDR3 reads CASSPLAGGWDEQYF. The CDR3 DNA sequence: TGTGCCAGCAGCCCTTTAGCGGGGGGGTGGGACGAGCAGTACTTC.

The chain carries TRBV6-5 and TRBJ2-7, with 8 bases lining up with TRBD1. The length of the CDR3 is 16 residues. Germline CDR1 and CDR2: MNHEY and SVGAGI. The junction had 6 bases not matched to a gene; V was cut back by 2 bases and J by 0 bases. The DNA of the CDR3 is TGTGCCAGCAGTTACGCGACAGGGGTGAGCTCCTACGAGCAGTACTTC. Encoded protein: CASSYATGVSSYEQYF.

J is TRBJ2-1 and V is TRBV18; 8 bases match TRBD2. The V segment lost 1 base and the J segment 1 base; nucleotides outside the gene matches: 0. CDR3 size: 15 residues. CDR1 and CDR2 (germline): KGHSH, LQKENI. CDR3 nucleotide sequence: TGTGCCAGCTCACCACAGCGGGGGTCCTACAATGAGCAGTTCTTC. The encoded protein is CASSPQRGSYNEQFF.

J is TRBJ2-7 and V is TRBV3-1 (or the pseudogene TRBV3-2), with D hard to call. Looked up from germline, CDR1 is LGHDT and CDR2 is YNNKEL (reference sequence). The CDR3 sequence is 15 residues long. With 1 base removed from V and 1 base from J, the gap between germline ends came to 11 bases. This CDR3 is CASSQVGSTSYEQYF. The CDR3, as DNA: TGTGCCAGCAGCCAAGTAGGTAGCACGTCCTACGAGCAGTACTTC.

The chain is built from TRBV9 and TRBJ2-2; 7 nucleotides match TRBD1. The CDR3 is 15 amino acids. The germline CDR1 and CDR2 sequences are SGDLS and YYNGEE. J lost 0 bases, V lost 2 bases, and 1 base had no gene match. The CDR3 loop is CASSVRGSNTGELFF. Written as DNA, the CDR3 is TGTGCCAGCAGCGTCAGGGGGTCGAACACCGGGGAGCTGTTTTTT. The full variable domain, with the rest looked up from reference TRBV9 and TRBJ2-2, is DSGVTQTPKHLITATGQRVTLRCSPRSGDLSVYWYQQSLDQGLQFLIQYYNGEERAKGNILERFSAQQFPDLHSELNLSSLELGDSALYFCASSVRGSNTGELFFGEGSRLTVL.

The chain joins TRBV5-4 to TRBJ1-1; D is uncertain. V lost 2 bases to trimming and J lost 1 base, with 6 bases between them. This CDR3 has 13 residues. The V gene's germline CDR1 is SGHNT and CDR2 YYREEE (reference sequence). The CDR3 coding sequence is TGTGCCAGCAGCTTTATAGAGAACACTGAAGCTTTCTTT. Its protein product is CASSFIENTEAFF.

In this sample, this clone turned up once. The rearrangement links TRBV27 to TRBJ1-4; TRBD1 is a possible D gene (5 bases). Germline V gene sequence: CDR1 MNHEY, CDR2 SMNVEV (reference sequence). V was trimmed by 10 bases and J by 5 bases, leaving 32 bases between them. The CDR3 length is 19 residues. The CDR3 spells CATTEPPGEIRRNNEKLFF. CDR3 sequence (DNA): TGTGCCACCACGGAACCCCCGGGGGAAATCCGACGGAACAATGAAAAACTGTTTTTT. The full variable domain, in which reference TRBV27 and TRBJ1-4 provide the parts outside the CDR3, is EAQVTQNPRYLITVTGKKLTVTCSQNMNHEYMSWYRQDPGLGLRQIYYSMNVEVTDKGDVPEGYKVSRKEKRNFPLILESPSPNQTSLYFCATTEPPGEIRRNNEKLFFGSGTQLSVL.

This clone was seen once. The rearrangement links TRBV6-5 to TRBJ2-3; 8 bases align to TRBD1. The V segment lost 7 bases and the J segment 2 bases; nucleotides outside the gene matches: 2. The CDR3 covers 13 residues. The germline CDR1 and CDR2 sequences are MNHEY and SVGAGI. The CDR3 region is CASKTGDTDTQYF. In nucleotides, the CDR3 is TGTGCCAGCAAGACAGGGGACACAGATACGCAGTATTTT.

The CDR3 coding sequence is TGTGCCAGTCTCCGGGACTCTGTTGGGTATGAGCAGTTCTTC. Residues: CASLRDSVGYEQFF. The chain uses TRBV2 and TRBJ2-1, with D perhaps TRBD2 (6 bases). The CDR3 consists of 14 residues. Looked up from germline, CDR1 is SNHLY and CDR2 is FYNNEI. V was pared by 9 bases and J by 8 bases, with 20 bases between.

V is TRBV5-1 and J is TRBJ1-1, with 9 positions matching TRBD1. Germline V CDR1 and CDR2: SGHRS, YFSETQ. This CDR3 is 14 amino acids long. V trimming: 2 bases; J trimming: 5 bases; junction bases outside the gene matches: 4. The CDR3 nucleotides read TGCGCCAGCAGCTTCAAACAGGGGGCGACTGAAGCTTTCTTT. Translated: CASSFKQGATEAFF.

This clone was seen just once. This chain joins TRBV11-1 and TRBJ2-7; 7 bases align to TRBD1. CDR3 size: 12 residues. The germline gives CDR1 SGHAT, CDR2 FQDESV (reference sequence). Trimming took 6 bases from V and 5 from J; bases not matched to a gene: 4. The CDR3: CASSNDRDEQYV. CDR3 coding DNA: TGTGCCAGCAGTAACGACAGGGACGAGCAGTACGTC.

The V and J genes are TRBV6-2 or TRBV6-3 and TRBJ2-1; 12 bases are a match to TRBD2. Germline CDR1 reads MNHEY; CDR2 reads SVGEGT. The CDR3 has 18 amino acids. Trimming removed 0 bases from V and 10 bases from J; junction bases left unmatched: 13. The DNA of the CDR3 is TGTGCCAGCAGTTACTCGAGTCTAGCGGGAGGGCCTCTTAACGAGCAGTTCTTC. Protein product: CASSYSSLAGGPLNEQFF.

The chain has TRBV7-2 and TRBJ1-4; TRBD1 agrees at 11 bases. The CDR3 is 15 residues long. Trimming cost V 1 base and J 7 bases; bases outside gene matches: 2. Germline assignment: CDR1 SGHTA and CDR2 FQGNSA. CDR3 sequence reads: CASSLGGTGGEKLFF. CDR3 coding DNA: TGTGCCAGCAGCTTAGGGGGGACAGGGGGTGAAAAACTGTTTTTT.

V usage is TRBV4-2 and J usage is TRBJ2-3, with 14 bases that match TRBD2. The CDR3 runs 18 residues. V lost 3 bases, J lost 4 bases, and 9 bases stayed unmatched. Germline CDR1 is LGHNA and CDR2 is YNFKEQ. The CDR3 protein is CASSHRLAGGYPPDTQYF. The CDR3 region has the DNA TGTGCCAGCAGCCACAGACTAGCGGGAGGGTACCCCCCAGATACGCAGTATTTT.

The CDR3 is CASSRQGGYGYTF. The CDR3 region has the DNA TGTGCCAGCAGTCGACAGGGAGGCTATGGCTACACCTTC. The J gene is TRBJ1-2, the V gene TRBV27, with 7 bases identical to TRBD1. CDR3 length equals 13 residues. Germline V CDR1 and CDR2: MNHEY, SMNVEV (reference sequence). V gave up 5 bases and J gave up 4 bases; unmatched junction bases: 4.